The 9 T cell receptor beta chains reported below all come from one sample, sequenced in a study of blood T cell repertoires in COVID-19. Assay used: immunoSEQ multiplex PCR; TCRdb lists only in-frame clones, some missing. The sample lists approximately 400,000 clones, approximately 90% seen once, with more than 0.85% in the top ten. Sequencing input: PBMCs or T cells enriched from blood (not recorded which). The receptors shown here come from a middle-aged woman who had been exposed to COVID-19.

The gene calls are TRBV29-1 and TRBJ1-1; D is perhaps TRBD1 (5 bases). Per germline, CDR1 SQVTM and CDR2 ANQGSEA. The CDR3 is made up of 13 amino acids. Trimming removed 6 bases at V and 4 bases at J, with 15 bases between. The CDR3 DNA is TGCAGCGTGCACCAGACAGTGATCACTGAAGCTTTCTTT. Translated, it gives CSVHQTVITEAFF.

This clone has a single count. This sequence joins TRBV9 and TRBJ2-7, with D maybe TRBD1 (6 bases). The ends were cut back, 0 bases at V and 3 bases at J, with 13 bases in the middle. CDR1 is SGDLS and CDR2 is YYNGEE in the germline V gene. This CDR3 is 15 amino acids long. This CDR3 reads CASSVGGTRVYEQYF. The CDR3 nucleotides are TGTGCCAGCAGCGTAGGGGGGACAAGGGTCTACGAGCAGTACTTC.

This rearrangement joins TRBV28 to TRBJ1-5; the D is unclear. The V gene's germline CDR1 is MDHEN and CDR2 SYDVKM. Trimming pared 5 bases from V and 4 bases from J, leaving 9 bases between. CDR3 length equals 13 residues. This CDR3 reads CASSMTRNQPQHF. The CDR3, as DNA: TGTGCCAGCAGTATGACACGAAATCAGCCCCAGCATTTT.

The rearrangement joins TRBV2 to TRBJ1-1, with D maybe TRBD1 (6 bases). Germline V gene data show CDR1 as SNHLY and CDR2 as FYNNEI. This CDR3 region has 13 residues. The V and J ends lost 8 bases and 1 base respectively, with 11 bases between them. This CDR3 reads CASLQGWNTEAFF. The CDR3, as DNA: TGTGCCAGCCTGCAGGGGTGGAACACTGAAGCTTTCTTT.

This clone came up once. This chain connects TRBV29-1 to TRBJ1-1; D not certain. V lost 7 bases to trimming and J lost 6 bases, with 12 bases between them. Germline V gene data show CDR1 as SQVTM and CDR2 as ANQGSEA. This CDR3 is built from 11 residues. Here the CDR3 DNA reads TGCAGCGGAGGATCCCAAGCTGAAGCTTTCTTT. Its protein product is CSGGSQAEAFF.

This clone has a single count. The gene calls are TRBV5-1 and TRBJ2-1, with 15 bases lining up with TRBD2. V shed 4 bases, J shed 4 bases, and the junction held 3 bases outside the gene matches. The CDR3 consists of 16 residues. Germline assignment: CDR1 SGHRS and CDR2 YFSETQ. This CDR3 is CASSAGTSGGYNEQFF. CDR3 coding DNA: TGCGCCAGCAGCGCCGGGACTAGCGGGGGGTACAATGAGCAGTTCTTC.

For this clone: At the DNA level, this CDR3 is encoded by other sequences in the same sample as well. J is TRBJ2-2 and V is TRBV3-1 (or the pseudogene TRBV3-2); D not resolved. Germline-derived CDR1 and CDR2 are LGHDT and YNNKEL (reference sequence). The germline V and J ends were trimmed by 1 base and 2 bases, with 2 bases remaining between them. The CDR3 runs to 13 residues. The CDR3 region has the DNA TGTGCCAGCAGCCAAGTAAACACCGGGGAGCTGTTTTTT. Protein sequence: CASSQVNTGELFF.

The chain uses TRBV6-1 and TRBJ1-5; TRBD1 matches at 8 bases. The CDR3 sequence is 16 residues long. Germline CDR1 MNHNS, CDR2 SASEGT. The V segment lost 4 bases and the J segment 0 bases; nucleotides outside the gene matches: 5. CDR3 DNA: TGTGCCAGCAGTGCGAACAGGGGGTATAGCAATCAGCCCCAGCATTTT. Protein sequence: CASSANRGYSNQPQHF.

This chain uses TRBV18 with TRBJ2-5; TRBD1 agrees at 7 bases. The germline V gene has CDR1 KGHSH and CDR2 LQKENI. Unmatched junction bases numbered 0, after V lost 3 bases and J lost 5 bases. This CDR3 comprises 12 residues. CDR3 in DNA: TGTGCCAGCTCACCGACAGGGGAGACCCAGTACTTC. Its protein product is CASSPTGETQYF.